The rows below give T cell receptor beta chains drawn from one sample of a study of T cell responses to AZD1222 COVID-19 vaccine. Sequenced by immunoSEQ multiplex PCR; TCRdb stores in-frame clones only, minus some. This table holds about 170,000 clones, 70% to 90% found once. This sample comprised peripheral blood, obtained 28 days after the second AZD1222 dose. These receptors all come from an adult who received the AZD1222 COVID-19 vaccine. CDR3s include the opening cysteine and the closing phenylalanine or tryptophan. The D gene is left open where the match is weak. Size is stated for part of the rows, as once, few or many counts, or as a class when the clone is expanded.

d_gene	v_gene	abundance	j_gene	len	CDR3nt	CDR3aa
-	TRBV4-3	-	TRBJ1-1	15	TGCGCCAGCAGCCAAGAAATGTCGGGGTACAACGAAGCTTTCTTT	CASSQEMSGYNEAFF
TRBD1	TRBV19	once	TRBJ1-5	15	TGTGCCAGTAGTGGAGGGACAGTTTGGAATCAGCCCCAGCATTTT	CASSGGTVWNQPQHF
-	TRBV4-1	-	TRBJ2-1	15	TGCGCCAGCAGCCAAGATGGTGGGGGGCAGGGTGAGCAGTTCTTC	CASSQDGGGQGEQFF
-	TRBV19	-	TRBJ1-5	14	TGTGCCAGTAGTTTCCGGGACACCACACGGGCCCAGCATTTT	CASSFRDTTRAQHF
-	TRBV24-1	-	TRBJ2-3	16	TGTGCCACCAGTGACCCATCCCGGGTTGGCACAGATACGCAGTATTTT	CATSDPSRVGTDTQYF
TRBD2	TRBV20-1	-	TRBJ2-5	14	TGCAGTGCTAGTTGGGGCGGGGGTAGTAAGACCCAGTACTTC	CSASWGGGSKTQYF
-	TRBV4-2	-	TRBJ2-1	12	TGTGCCAGCAGCCAAGATTGGGATGAGCAGTTCTTC	CASSQDWDEQFF
-	TRBV5-1	-	TRBJ2-5	13	TGCGCCAGCAGTCTAGGGCCACAAGAGACCCAGTACTTC	CASSLGPQETQYF
-	TRBV7-4	once	TRBJ1-6	16	TGTGCCAGCAGGGACTGGCCGCTCTCCTATAATTCACCCCTCCACTTT	CASRDWPLSYNSPLHF
-	TRBV19	-	TRBJ2-7	12	TGTGCCAGTGGTTTCGGGCTCTACGAGCAGTACTTC	CASGFGLYEQYF
-	TRBV5-1	few	TRBJ2-7	12	TGCGCCAGCAGCTTACCTGCCCGTGAGCAGTACTTC	CASSLPAREQYF
-	TRBV4-3	-	TRBJ1-1	15	TGCGCCAGCAGGATGCGACACGGCGGGGGGACTGAAGCTTTCTTT	CASRMRHGGGTEAFF